A selection of T cell receptor beta chains follows, all from one sample in a study of blood T cells in healthy people across ages. One entry per CDR3 protein results from TCRdb running MiXCR on the 5' RACE reads. The sample consists of about 1.4 million distinct CDR3 sequences, roughly 60% of them appearing once. Sequencing input: blood. These receptors all come from a man aged 18-30 years in good health. Each CDR3 is given without its conserved first and last residue. The order of the fields is clone size, V gene, J gene, CDR3 protein. Not all rows give a size; the values are once, few, many and, for expanded clones, a class.

>NA|TRBV13|TRBJ1-2
ASSPTAIRTDNYGYT
>NA|TRBV2|TRBJ2-1
ASRGTSGAYNEQF
>few|TRBV20-1|TRBJ2-7
SAWGQGSYEQY
>NA|TRBV27|TRBJ2-7
ASNPIGTGVSYEQY
>NA|TRBV18|TRBJ2-1
ASSPTRNNEQF
>few|TRBV10-3|TRBJ2-1
AIGNEGSSRYNEQF
>NA|TRBV19|TRBJ1-2
ASNRRGASPLYGYT
>NA|TRBV5-6|TRBJ1-1
ASSPDIGFTEAF
>few|TRBV5-5|TRBJ2-3
ASSPRTGDITDTQY
>once|TRBV13|TRBJ2-3
ASSFGGGSFTDTQY
>NA|TRBV5-1|TRBJ2-3
ASSRTFITDTQY
>NA|TRBV6-1|NA
ALWQGETQY
>NA|TRBV29-1|TRBJ2-7
SASTTYEQY
>NA|TRBV12-3/TRBV12-4|TRBJ2-7
ASGAVFSAGVRYEQY
>few|TRBV15|TRBJ1-1
ATSISRDRGDTEAF
>NA|TRBV5-6|TRBJ2-7
ASSLGGGSSLYEQY
>NA|TRBV6-1|TRBJ2-3
ASSESAARDTQY
>few|TRBV20-1|TRBJ1-2
SAPRTGGGNGYT
>NA|TRBV5-5|TRBJ2-1
ASSAGSTYYNEQF
>NA|TRBV5-1|NA
ASSLEPTSGDTQETQY
>NA|TRBV7-2|TRBJ2-3
ASSLVARWIGDTQY
>NA|TRBV20-1|TRBJ2-1
SAPDGRGGVEQF
>few|TRBV4-1|TRBJ1-2
ASSPVDYYGYT
>once|TRBV18|TRBJ1-1
ASSPRPILQGGENTEAF
>NA|TRBV29-1|TRBJ2-1
SVEDHGDRVVDEQF
>NA|TRBV6-6|TRBJ2-1
ASSYGSSGGAREQF
>NA|TRBV27|TRBJ2-5
ASRSSGGAGVETQY
>NA|TRBV7-9|TRBJ2-1
ASRPGGSHNEQF
>NA|TRBV7-9|TRBJ2-5
ASSSGQGFGETQY
>NA|TRBV20-1|TRBJ1-4
SARDWGRTNEKLF
>few|TRBV29-1|TRBJ2-1
SVDPMWGDEQF
>NA|TRBV3-1|TRBJ1-2
ASSPYLAPANYGYT
>NA|TRBV14|TRBJ2-7
ASSQDRVGFEQY
>once|TRBV7-9|TRBJ2-7
ASSRPQGYEQY
>few|TRBV7-2|TRBJ1-2
ASSPYSNYGYT
>NA|TRBV6-5|TRBJ2-7
ASSYSIGRSSYEQY
>NA|TRBV20-1|TRBJ1-2
SASPGKAGSEGYT
>NA|TRBV28|TRBJ1-5
ASSPSLAQH
>few|TRBV29-1|TRBJ2-2
SVDGGGGTGELF
>NA|TRBV29-1|TRBJ2-7
SVSPGETYEQY
>NA|TRBV6-6|TRBJ1-2
ASSYQDSPPGYGYT
>NA|TRBV7-8|TRBJ2-6
ASSFLSGPGANVLT